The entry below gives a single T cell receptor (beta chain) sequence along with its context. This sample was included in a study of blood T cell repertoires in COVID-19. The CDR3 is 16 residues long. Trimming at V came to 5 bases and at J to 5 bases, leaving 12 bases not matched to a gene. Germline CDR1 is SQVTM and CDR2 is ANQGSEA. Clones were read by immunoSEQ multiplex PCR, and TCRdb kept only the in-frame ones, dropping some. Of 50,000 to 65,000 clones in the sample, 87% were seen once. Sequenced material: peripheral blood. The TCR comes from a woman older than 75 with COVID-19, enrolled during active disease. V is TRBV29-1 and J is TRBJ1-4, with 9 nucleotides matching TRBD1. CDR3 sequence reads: CSVWDRASPMNEKLFF. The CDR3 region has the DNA TGCAGCGTTTGGGACAGGGCCTCACCCATGAATGAAAAACTGTTTTTT.